These 10 T cell receptor beta chains were sequenced from one sample in a study of OX40 agonist ivuxolimab in advanced cancers. Assay: immunoSEQ multiplex PCR; the TCRdb copy retains only in-frame clones and omits some. The data contain about 82,000 clones, over 80% of them singletons. The material sequenced was CD4+ or CD8+ T cells sorted from blood, taken in a trial of the OX40 agonist ivuxolimab. Receptor source: an adult with an advanced solid tumor such as melanoma, head and neck, liver or kidney cancer.

The rearrangement joins TRBV6-8 to TRBJ1-2; unclear D gene. Trimming shortened V by 2 bases and J by 5 bases, and 12 bases separated the two germline ends. The CDR3 spans 14 residues. Germline lookup yields CDR1 MNHGY and CDR2 SAAAGT. In DNA, the CDR3 is TGTGCCAGCAGTTACAGGGTAGTCGGTTATGGCTACACCTTC. Its translation is CASSYRVVGYGYTF.

The chain is built from TRBV7-2 and TRBJ1-5, with a tentative D call TRBD1 (5 bases). Trimming removed 5 bases from V and 0 bases from J, with 14 bases in between. Germline V gives CDR1 SGHTA, CDR2 FQGNSA. The CDR3 is 16 residues long. The CDR3 DNA is TGTGCCAGCAGCCTCGGGGGTGTAAATAGCAATCAGCCCCAGCATTTT. This codes for CASSLGGVNSNQPQHF.

This chain links TRBV5-1 with TRBJ1-3; TRBD1 might be the D (5 bases). The CDR3 extends over 13 amino acids. Germline V gene sequence: CDR1 SGHRS, CDR2 YFSETQ. V lost 2 bases and J 4 bases, leaving 7 bases between the germline ends. The CDR3 nucleotides are TGCGCCAGCAGCTTTACAGGAGGAAACACCATATATTTT. Residues: CASSFTGGNTIYF. The full variable domain, its missing parts supplied by reference TRBV5-1 and TRBJ1-3, is KAGVTQTPRYLIKTRGQQVTLSCSPISGHRSVSWYQQTPGQGLQFLFEYFSETQRNKGNFPGRFSGRQFSNSRSEMNVSTLELGDSALYLCASSFTGGNTIYFGEGSWLTVV.

The chain has TRBV7-3 and TRBJ1-2; 8 nucleotides line up with TRBD1. V trimming: 5 bases; J trimming: 4 bases; junction bases outside the gene matches: 6. The CDR3 loop spans 14 amino acids. The germline gives CDR1 SGHTA, CDR2 FQGTGA. DNA for the CDR3: TGTGCCAGCAGCCCACGGGACAGGAGCTATGGCTACACCTTC. This codes for CASSPRDRSYGYTF.

This chain connects TRBV28 to TRBJ1-6; D not resolved. Germline CDR1 is MDHEN and CDR2 is SYDVKM. The CDR3 is made up of 13 amino acids. Trimming stripped 4 bases from V and 14 bases from J, with 15 bases between. This chain's CDR3 is CASSSLDTAALHF. DNA of the CDR3: TGTGCCAGCAGTTCCTTGGATACCGCGGCCCTCCACTTT. The full variable domain, with the rest looked up from reference TRBV28 and TRBJ1-6, is DVKVTQSSRYLVKRTGEKVFLECVQDMDHENMFWYRQDPGLGLRLIYFSYDVKMKEKGDIPEGYSVSREKKERFSLILESASTNQTSMYLCASSSLDTAALHFGNGTRLTVT.

V usage is TRBV4-2 and J usage is TRBJ2-1, with TRBD2 matching 9 bases. Trimming removed 0 bases from V and 10 bases from J; junction bases left unmatched: 13. Germline lookup yields CDR1 LGHNA and CDR2 YNFKEQ. This CDR3 region has 17 residues. The CDR3 spells CASSQEVGGGAVKEQFF. Written as DNA, the CDR3 is TGTGCCAGCAGCCAAGAAGTTGGCGGGGGGGCCGTGAAAGAGCAGTTCTTC.

The chain has TRBV18 and TRBJ2-7; 7 positions match TRBD1. V lost 2 bases and J lost 6; bases outside the gene matches: 7. The CDR3 is 14 residues long. The germline V gene encodes CDR1 KGHSH and CDR2 LQKENI. The CDR3 is CASSPAGGSVEQYF. The CDR3 region has the DNA TGTGCCAGCTCACCAGCAGGGGGAAGTGTCGAGCAGTACTTC.

The chain couples TRBV18 to TRBJ2-1, with 7 bases fitting TRBD1. The J segment lost 5 bases and the V segment lost 6 bases, leaving 7 bases of the junction unmatched. The germline gives CDR1 KGHSH, CDR2 LQKENI. The CDR3 runs 14 residues. As DNA, the CDR3 is TGTGCCAGCTCCCGACAGGGTATCCACAATGAGCAGTTCTTC. Protein: CASSRQGIHNEQFF.

The chain employs TRBV6-1 and TRBJ2-1, with D perhaps being TRBD1 or TRBD2 (5 bases each). The CDR3 runs 15 residues. V lost 3 bases and J lost 4, with 13 bases in between. Germline values: CDR1 MNHNS, CDR2 SASEGT. The CDR3 DNA is TGTGCCAGCAGTGATGGGGGAGCCGGGTACAATGAGCAGTTCTTC. Translation gives CASSDGGAGYNEQFF.

V and J are TRBV18 and TRBJ2-5; D remains ambiguous. Trimming removed 1 base from V and 2 bases from J, with 8 bases in between. Germline lookup yields CDR1 KGHSH and CDR2 LQKENI. The CDR3 has 14 amino acids. The CDR3 sequence is CASSPQARQETQYF. CDR3 sequence (DNA): TGTGCCAGCTCACCACAGGCCAGACAAGAGACCCAGTACTTC. Variable domain in full (rest from reference TRBV18 and TRBJ2-5): NAGVMQNPRHLVRRRGQEARLRCSPMKGHSHVYWYRQLPEEGLKFMVYLQKENIIDESGMPKERFSAEFPKEGPSILRIQQVVRGDSAAYFCASSPQARQETQYFGPGTRLLVL.